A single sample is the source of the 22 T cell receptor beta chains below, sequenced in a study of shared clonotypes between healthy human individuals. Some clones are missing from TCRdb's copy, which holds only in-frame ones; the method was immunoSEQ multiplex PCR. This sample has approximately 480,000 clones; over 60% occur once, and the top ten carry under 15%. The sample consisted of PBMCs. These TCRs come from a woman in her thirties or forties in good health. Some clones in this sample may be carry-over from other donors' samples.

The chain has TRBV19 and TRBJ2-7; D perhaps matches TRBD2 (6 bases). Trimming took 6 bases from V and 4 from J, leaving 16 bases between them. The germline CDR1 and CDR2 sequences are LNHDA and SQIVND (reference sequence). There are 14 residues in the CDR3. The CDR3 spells CASRPPGSSYEQYF. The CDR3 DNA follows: TGTGCCAGTAGGCCCCCCGGGAGTTCTTACGAGCAGTACTTC.

In nucleotides, the CDR3 is TGCGCCAGCAGCTCCCTCCCGGGACAGGAGAACACTGAAGCTTTCTTT. Amino acid sequence: CASSSLPGQENTEAFF. The chain is built from TRBV5-1 and TRBJ1-1, with 8 bases fitting TRBD1. CDR3 length: 16 residues. Germline V gene lookup returns CDR1 SGHRS and CDR2 YFSETQ. Germline trimming cut 3 bases from V and 1 base from J; bases unmatched to any gene: 8.

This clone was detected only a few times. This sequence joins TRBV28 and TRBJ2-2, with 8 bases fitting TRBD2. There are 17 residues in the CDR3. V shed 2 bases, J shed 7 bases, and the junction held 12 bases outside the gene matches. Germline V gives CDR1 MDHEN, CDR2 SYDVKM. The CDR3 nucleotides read TGTGCCAGCAGTTTAGGTGTTGGCCTAGCGGGCTTCGGGGAGCTGTTTTTT. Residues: CASSLGVGLAGFGELFF.

The chain's CDR3 is CASSLARGSVRSTGELFF. CDR3 coding DNA: TGTGCCAGCAGCTTAGCGCGGGGCAGCGTCCGATCCACCGGGGAGCTGTTTTTT. The chain combines TRBV7-2 with TRBJ2-2; D may be TRBD2 (6 bases). CDR1 is SGHTA and CDR2 is FQGNSA in the germline V gene. This CDR3 comprises 18 residues. V lost 0 bases to trimming and J lost 4 bases, with 18 bases between them.

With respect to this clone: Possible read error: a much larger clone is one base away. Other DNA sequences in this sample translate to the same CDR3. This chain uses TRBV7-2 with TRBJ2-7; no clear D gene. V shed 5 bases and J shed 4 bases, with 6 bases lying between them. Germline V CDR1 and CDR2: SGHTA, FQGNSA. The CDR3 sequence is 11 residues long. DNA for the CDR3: TGTGCCAGCAGCGACCGGTACGAGCAGTACTTC. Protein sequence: CASSDRYEQYF.

CDR3 in amino acids: CASSALPVAAEAFF. CDR3 coding DNA: TGTGCCAGCAGCGCCCTTCCTGTGGCCGCTGAAGCTTTCTTT. The J gene is TRBJ1-1, the V gene TRBV7-2; no clear D. Trimming removed 5 bases from V and 6 bases from J, with 16 bases in between. Germline CDR1 SGHTA, CDR2 FQGNSA. The CDR3 totals 14 residues.

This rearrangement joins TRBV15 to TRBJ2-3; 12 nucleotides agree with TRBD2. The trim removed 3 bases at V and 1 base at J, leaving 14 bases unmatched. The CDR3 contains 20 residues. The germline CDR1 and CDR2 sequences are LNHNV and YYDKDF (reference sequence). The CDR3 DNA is TGTGCCACCAGCAGGCGACGGCTAGCGGGAGGGCCTAGGGGCACAGATACGCAGTATTTT. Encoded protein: CATSRRRLAGGPRGTDTQYF.

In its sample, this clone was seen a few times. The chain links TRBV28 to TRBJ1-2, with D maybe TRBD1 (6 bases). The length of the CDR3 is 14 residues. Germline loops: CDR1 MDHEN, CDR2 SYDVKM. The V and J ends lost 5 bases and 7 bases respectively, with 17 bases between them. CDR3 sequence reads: CASSTPSGARGYTF. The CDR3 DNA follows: TGTGCCAGCAGTACCCCGTCGGGGGCTCGTGGCTACACCTTC.

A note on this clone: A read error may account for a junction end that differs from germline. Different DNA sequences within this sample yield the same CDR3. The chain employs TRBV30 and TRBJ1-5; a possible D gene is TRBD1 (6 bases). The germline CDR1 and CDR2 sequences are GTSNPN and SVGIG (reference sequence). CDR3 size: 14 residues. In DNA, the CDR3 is TGTGCCTGGAGCCGAGGGGGGGGCAACCAGCCCCAGCATTTT. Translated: CAWSRGGGNQPQHF.

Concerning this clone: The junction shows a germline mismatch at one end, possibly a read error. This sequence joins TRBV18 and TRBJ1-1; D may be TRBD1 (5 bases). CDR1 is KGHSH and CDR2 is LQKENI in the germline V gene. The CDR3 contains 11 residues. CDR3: CASSPGTGAFF. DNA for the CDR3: TGTGCCAGCTCACCCGGGACTGGAGCTTTCTTT.

The CDR3 loop is CASSAGTGGNVGEKLFF. The CDR3 coding sequence is TGTGCCAGCAGCGCCGGGACAGGGGGTAACGTCGGAGAAAAACTGTTTTTT. The J gene is TRBJ1-4, the V gene TRBV9, with 11 bases lining up with TRBD1. From germline, CDR1 is SGDLS and CDR2 YYNGEE. The CDR3 covers 17 residues. V was clipped by 3 bases and J by 8 bases; unmatched bases: 12.

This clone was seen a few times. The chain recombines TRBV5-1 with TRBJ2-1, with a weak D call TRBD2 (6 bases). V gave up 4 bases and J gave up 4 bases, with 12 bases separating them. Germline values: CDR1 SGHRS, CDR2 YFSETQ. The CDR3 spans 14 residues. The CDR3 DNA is TGCGCCAGCAGCACGAGCGGGTCATACAATGAGCAGTTCTTC. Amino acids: CASSTSGSYNEQFF.

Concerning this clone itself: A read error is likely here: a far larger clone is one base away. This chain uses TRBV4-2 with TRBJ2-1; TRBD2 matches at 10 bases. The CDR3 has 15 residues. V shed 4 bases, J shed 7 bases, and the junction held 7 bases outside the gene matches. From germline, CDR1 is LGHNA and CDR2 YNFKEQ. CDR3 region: CASSLLAGVGNEQFF. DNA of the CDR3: TGTGCCAGCAGCCTTCTAGCGGGAGTAGGAAATGAGCAGTTCTTC.

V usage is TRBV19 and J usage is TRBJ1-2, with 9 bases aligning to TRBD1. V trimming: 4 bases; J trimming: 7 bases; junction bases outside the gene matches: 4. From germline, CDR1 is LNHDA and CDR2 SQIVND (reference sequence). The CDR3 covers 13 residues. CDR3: CASSTGTGTGYTF. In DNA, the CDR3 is TGTGCCAGTAGTACCGGGACAGGGACTGGCTACACCTTC.

The CDR3, as DNA: TGTGCCAGCAGCCCGCGCAGGGTTGAAGGAAACACCGGGGAGCTGTTTTTT. This encodes CASSPRRVEGNTGELFF. The V gene is TRBV7-6, the J gene TRBJ2-2; possible D gene TRBD1, 5 bases. Germline V lookup: CDR1 SGHVS, CDR2 FNYEAQ. CDR3 length: 17 amino acids. V lost 5 bases and J lost 2, with 18 bases in between. Using reference TRBV7-6 and TRBJ2-2 for the parts outside the CDR3, the full variable domain is GAGVSQSPRYKVTKRGQDVALRCDPISGHVSLYWYRQALGQGPEFLTYFNYEAQQDKSGLPNDRFSAERPEGSISTLTIQRTEQRDSAMYRCASSPRRVEGNTGELFFGEGSRLTVL.

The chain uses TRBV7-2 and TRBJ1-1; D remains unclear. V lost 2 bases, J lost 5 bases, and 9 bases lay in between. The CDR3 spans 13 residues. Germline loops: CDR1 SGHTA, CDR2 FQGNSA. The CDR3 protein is CASSLSGWTEAFF. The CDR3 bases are TGTGCCAGCAGCTTATCCGGGTGGACTGAAGCTTTCTTT.

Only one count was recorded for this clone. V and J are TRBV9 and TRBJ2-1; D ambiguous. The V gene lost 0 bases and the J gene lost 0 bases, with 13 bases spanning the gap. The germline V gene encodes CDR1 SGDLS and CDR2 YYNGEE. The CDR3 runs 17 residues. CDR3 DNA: TGTGCCAGCAGCGTAGCAAGCTCGGCAGACTCCTACAATGAGCAGTTCTTC. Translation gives CASSVASSADSYNEQFF.

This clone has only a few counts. The CDR3 spells CASQGREGRNEQFF. DNA for the CDR3: TGTGCCAGCCAGGGGAGGGAGGGACGCAATGAGCAGTTCTTC. V and J are TRBV2 and TRBJ2-1, with a weak D call TRBD2 (7 bases). Trimming shortened V by 8 bases and J by 6 bases, and 17 bases separated the two germline ends. The CDR3 covers 14 residues. In germline, CDR1 is SNHLY, CDR2 FYNNEI.

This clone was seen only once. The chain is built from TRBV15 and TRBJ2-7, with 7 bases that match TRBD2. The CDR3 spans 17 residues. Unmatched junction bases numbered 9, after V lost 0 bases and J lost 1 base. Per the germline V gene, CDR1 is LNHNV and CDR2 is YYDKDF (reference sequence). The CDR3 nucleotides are TGTGCCACCAGCAGAGAGGGGCTCGGGGAGGGTTCCTACGAGCAGTACTTC. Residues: CATSREGLGEGSYEQYF.

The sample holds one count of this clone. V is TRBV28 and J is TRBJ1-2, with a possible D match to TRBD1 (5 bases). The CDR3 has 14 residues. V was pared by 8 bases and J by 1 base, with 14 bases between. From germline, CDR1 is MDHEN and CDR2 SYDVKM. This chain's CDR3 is CASFSGQDNYGYTF. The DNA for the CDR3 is TGTGCCAGCTTCTCGGGGCAGGATAACTATGGCTACACCTTC.

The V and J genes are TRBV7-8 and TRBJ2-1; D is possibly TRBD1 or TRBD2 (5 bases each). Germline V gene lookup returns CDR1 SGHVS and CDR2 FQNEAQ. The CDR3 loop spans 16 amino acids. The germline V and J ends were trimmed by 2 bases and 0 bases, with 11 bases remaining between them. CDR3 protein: CASSLSWGSSYNEQFF. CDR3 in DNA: TGTGCCAGCAGCTTAAGTTGGGGGAGCTCCTACAATGAGCAGTTCTTC.

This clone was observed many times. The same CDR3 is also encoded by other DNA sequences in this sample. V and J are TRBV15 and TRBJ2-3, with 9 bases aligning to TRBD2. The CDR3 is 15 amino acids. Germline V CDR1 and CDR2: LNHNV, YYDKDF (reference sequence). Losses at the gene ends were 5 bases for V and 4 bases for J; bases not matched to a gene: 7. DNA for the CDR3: TGTGCCACCAGCGGAGTCGCGGGAGGGTCAGATACGCAGTATTTT. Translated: CATSGVAGGSDTQYF.